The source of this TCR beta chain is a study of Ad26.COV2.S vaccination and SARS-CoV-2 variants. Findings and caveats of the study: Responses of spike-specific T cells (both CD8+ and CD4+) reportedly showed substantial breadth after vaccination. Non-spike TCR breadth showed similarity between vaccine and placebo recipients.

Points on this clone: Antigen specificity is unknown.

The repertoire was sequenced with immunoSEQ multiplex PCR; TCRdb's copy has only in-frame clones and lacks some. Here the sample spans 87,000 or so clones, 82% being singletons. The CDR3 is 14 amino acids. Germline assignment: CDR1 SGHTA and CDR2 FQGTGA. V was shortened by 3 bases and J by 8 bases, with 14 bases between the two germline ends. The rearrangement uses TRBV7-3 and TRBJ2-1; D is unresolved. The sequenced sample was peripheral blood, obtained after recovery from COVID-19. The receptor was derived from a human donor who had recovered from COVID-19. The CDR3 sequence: CASSFQPPAHEQFF. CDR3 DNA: TGTGCCAGCAGCTTCCAGCCGCCCGCCCATGAGCAGTTCTTC. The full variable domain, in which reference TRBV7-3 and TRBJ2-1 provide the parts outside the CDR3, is GAGVSQTPSNKVTEKGKYVELRCDPISGHTALYWYRQSLGQGPEFLIYFQGTGAADDSGLPNDRFFAVRPEGSVSTLKIQRTERGDSAVYLCASSFQPPAHEQFFGPGTRLTVL.